A selection of T cell receptor beta chains follows, all from one sample in a study of cytomegalovirus exposure and HLA in healthy donors. Assay: immunoSEQ multiplex PCR; the TCRdb copy retains only in-frame clones and omits some. This sample has 150,000 or so clones; roughly 83% occur once, and the top ten carry 7.5% to 9%. The sequenced sample consisted of PBMCs. These receptors came from a man aged 25 to 45 in good health and CMV-seropositive. CDR3s include the opening cysteine and the closing phenylalanine or tryptophan. A D gene is named only where the DNA matches it firmly. Where a row states a size, it is once, few, many or the class of an expanded clone; other rows omit it.

j_gene	abundance	d_gene	v_gene	CDR3aa	CDR3nt
TRBJ1-4	once	-	TRBV4-3	CASSPRGRGTNEKLFF	TGCGCCAGCAGCCCGCGAGGGCGGGGGACTAATGAAAAACTGTTTTTT
TRBJ2-3	-	-	TRBV28	CASSPTGTNTDTQYF	TGTGCCAGCAGCCCCACAGGGACCAACACAGATACGCAGTATTTT
TRBJ1-1	-	-	TRBV19	CASMKARSEAFF	TGTGCCAGTATGAAAGCACGAAGTGAAGCTTTCTTT
TRBJ1-6	-	TRBD1	TRBV5-6	CASSLGQGLYNSPLHF	TGTGCCAGCAGCTTGGGACAGGGTCTCTATAATTCACCCCTCCACTTT
TRBJ1-6	-	TRBD1	TRBV2	CASSEWRTGRNSPLHF	TGTGCCAGCAGTGAATGGAGGACAGGAAGGAATTCACCCCTCCACTTT
TRBJ1-5	-	-	TRBV6-5	CASSYAGISNQPQHF	TGTGCCAGCAGTTACGCAGGGATAAGCAATCAGCCCCAGCATTTT
TRBJ1-1	-	TRBD1	TRBV28	CASSKQGALITEAFF	TGTGCCAGCAGTAAACAGGGGGCGTTAATCACTGAAGCTTTCTTT
TRBJ2-3	-	-	TRBV30	CAWTQARDTQYF	TGTGCCTGGACGCAAGCGAGAGATACGCAGTATTTT
TRBJ2-7	-	TRBD1	TRBV19	CASTRQGASEQYF	TGTGCCAGTACAAGACAGGGGGCCAGCGAGCAGTACTTC
TRBJ2-7	-	TRBD2	TRBV7-2	CASSHGLAGAQEQYF	TGTGCCAGCAGCCATGGACTAGCGGGGGCCCAGGAGCAGTACTTC
TRBJ2-5	-	TRBD1	TRBV19	CASSPTGTGGATQYF	TGTGCCAGTAGTCCGACGGGGACAGGAGGAGCTACCCAGTACTTC
TRBJ2-3	-	TRBD2	TRBV4-2	CASSQESGTSGPGVDTQYF	TGTGCCAGCAGCCAAGAATCCGGGACTAGCGGACCGGGGGTAGATACGCAGTATTTT
TRBJ2-2	-	-	TRBV28	CASSPLTGELFF	TGTGCCAGCAGTCCCCTCACCGGGGAGCTGTTTTTT
TRBJ2-1	-	TRBD1	TRBV12-5	CASGKTGALLDEQFF	TGTGCTAGTGGCAAGACAGGGGCCCTTCTGGATGAGCAGTTCTTC
TRBJ1-4	-	-	TRBV7-6	CASSILQGRTNEKLFF	TGTGCCAGCAGCATCCTACAGGGAAGGACTAATGAAAAACTGTTTTTT
TRBJ2-5	-	-	TRBV28	CASSLMSSQRYQETQYF	TGTGCCAGCAGCCTGATGAGTTCCCAACGGTATCAAGAGACCCAGTACTTC
TRBJ2-2	-	TRBD1	TRBV15	CATSGPGQYTGELFF	TGTGCCACCAGCGGCCCGGGACAGTACACCGGGGAGCTGTTTTTT
TRBJ1-1	-	-	TRBV6-4	CASRETGQGNTEAFF	TGTGCCAGCAGGGAAACTGGGCAGGGGAACACTGAAGCTTTCTTT
TRBJ1-1	once	-	TRBV28	CASSFWARQGNTEAFF	TGTGCCAGCAGTTTTTGGGCCCGGCAGGGCAACACTGAAGCTTTCTTT
TRBJ1-1	few	-	TRBV20-1	CSVSPGAEAFF	TGCAGTGTTTCCCCGGGGGCTGAAGCTTTCTTT
TRBJ2-2	-	-	TRBV27	CASSLSRVAGELFF	TGTGCCAGCAGTTTATCCCGGGTCGCCGGGGAGCTGTTTTTT
TRBJ2-5	few	TRBD1	TRBV25-1	CASRGTGGFGAGEQYF	TGTGCCAGCAGGGGGACAGGGGGATTCGGGGCCGGGGAGCAGTACTTC
TRBJ2-7	-	-	TRBV6-5	CASRPGNSYEQYF	TGTGCCAGCAGGCCCGGGAACTCCTACGAGCAGTACTTC
TRBJ1-6	-	TRBD1	TRBV7-2	CASSLEISGTGFSPLHF	TGTGCCAGCAGCTTAGAGATTTCCGGGACAGGGTTCTCCCCCCTCCACTTT
TRBJ1-2	-	-	TRBV7-2	CAAGDSANYGYTF	TGTGCCGCCGGGGACTCAGCTAACTATGGCTACACCTTC
TRBJ2-5	-	-	TRBV5-4	CASSLAEQETQYF	TGTGCCAGCAGCTTGGCTGAGCAAGAGACCCAGTACTTC
TRBJ1-1	-	TRBD1	TRBV4-1	CASSQENPQTGLPAFF	TGCGCCAGCAGCCAAGAGAACCCCCAGACAGGGCTACCAGCTTTCTTT
TRBJ2-2	-	TRBD2	TRBV5-3	CARPGLAHTGELFF	TGTGCCAGGCCGGGACTAGCTCACACCGGGGAGCTGTTTTTT
TRBJ2-5	-	-	TRBV2	CASTNGQAGRETQYF	TGTGCCAGCACCAACGGACAGGCGGGGCGGGAGACCCAGTACTTC
TRBJ2-3	once	TRBD2	TRBV7-2	CASSLLPGTSVPDTQYF	TGTGCCAGCAGCTTACTGCCCGGGACTAGTGTCCCAGATACGCAGTATTTT
TRBJ2-2	-	TRBD1	TRBV4-1	CASSQDGDRAGTGELFF	TGCGCCAGCAGCCAAGATGGGGACAGGGCGGGCACCGGGGAGCTGTTTTTT
TRBJ2-1	-	TRBD2	TRBV7-2	CASSPFLSGGYNEQFF	TGTGCCAGCAGCCCTTTCCTTAGCGGGGGATACAATGAGCAGTTCTTC
TRBJ2-7	-	-	TRBV19	CASSLGSEQYF	TGTGCCAGTAGCCTCGGGAGCGAGCAGTACTTC
TRBJ2-7	-	-	TRBV2	CASSVQARYEQYF	TGTGCCAGCAGTGTACAGGCGCGCTACGAGCAGTACTTC
TRBJ2-1	-	-	TRBV11-3	CASSPGEGNEQFF	TGTGCCAGCTCACCAGGGGAGGGCAATGAGCAGTTCTTC
TRBJ2-3	-	TRBD2	TRBV4-1	CASSLGTSTFPIDTQYF	TGCGCCAGCAGCCTCGGGACTAGCACCTTCCCGATAGATACGCAGTATTTT
TRBJ1-2	-	-	TRBV2	CASRGEGGPVYGYTF	TGTGCCAGCAGGGGGGAAGGGGGACCCGTCTATGGCTACACCTTC
TRBJ2-5	once	TRBD2	TRBV7-2	CASSPDSRLAEETQYF	TGTGCCAGCAGCCCCGATAGCCGACTAGCGGAAGAGACCCAGTACTTC
TRBJ2-7	-	-	TRBV2	CATSGSGYEQYF	TGTGCCACCTCGGGTAGCGGTTACGAGCAGTACTTC
TRBJ1-2	-	-	TRBV6-1	CASRNLAGVVYGYTF	TGTGCCAGCCGGAACCTCGCAGGGGTCGTCTATGGCTACACCTTC
TRBJ2-6	-	-	TRBV4-2	CASSLEGAPNSGANVLTF	TGTGCCAGCAGCCTGGAGGGGGCCCCTAACTCTGGGGCCAACGTCCTGACTTTC